In its sample, the clone carrying this TCR beta chain was seen many times. This entry belongs to a study of response to subunit inactivated influenza vaccine. Trimming took off 7 bases at V and 3 bases at J, with 18 bases between the two ends. CDR3 size: 15 residues. TCRdb used MiXCR to reprocess the RT-PCR reads, holding one entry per CDR3 protein. Of roughly 500,000 distinct CDR3 sequences in the sample, 16% are singletons; the top ten hold roughly 3%. This sequence was found in a man between 50 and 75 years old who received an inactivated influenza vaccine. This chain links TRBV12-3 or TRBV12-4 with TRBJ2-5, with D possibly matching TRBD2 (6 bases). The specimen comprised CD4+ T cells sorted from PBMCs, sampled 23 to 25 months after vaccination. CDR3 in amino acids: CASKRDSTPKETQYF. DNA of the CDR3: TGTGCCAGCAAACGGGACTCCACACCCAAAGAGACCCAGTACTTC.